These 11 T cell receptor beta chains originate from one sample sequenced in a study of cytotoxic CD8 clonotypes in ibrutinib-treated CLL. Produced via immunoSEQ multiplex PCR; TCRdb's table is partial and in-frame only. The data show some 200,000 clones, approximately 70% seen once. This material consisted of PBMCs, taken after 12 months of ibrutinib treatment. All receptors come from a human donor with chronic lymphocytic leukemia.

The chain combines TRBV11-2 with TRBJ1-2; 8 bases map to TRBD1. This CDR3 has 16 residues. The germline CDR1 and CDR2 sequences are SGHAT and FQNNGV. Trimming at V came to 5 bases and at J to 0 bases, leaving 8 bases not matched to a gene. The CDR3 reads CASSRGQGSTNYGYTF. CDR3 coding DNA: TGTGCCAGCAGCAGAGGACAGGGCTCTACTAACTATGGCTACACCTTC.

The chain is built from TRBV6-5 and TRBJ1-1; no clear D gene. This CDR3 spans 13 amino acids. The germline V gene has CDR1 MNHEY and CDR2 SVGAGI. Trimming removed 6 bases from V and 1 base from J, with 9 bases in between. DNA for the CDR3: TGTGCCAGCAGAAGGGCCGGGAACACTGAAGCTTTCTTT. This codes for CASRRAGNTEAFF.

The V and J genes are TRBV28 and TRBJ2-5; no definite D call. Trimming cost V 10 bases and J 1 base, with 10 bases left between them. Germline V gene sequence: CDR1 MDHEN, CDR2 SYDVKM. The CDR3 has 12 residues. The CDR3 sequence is CATAWVQETQYF. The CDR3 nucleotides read TGTGCCACGGCCTGGGTCCAAGAGACCCAGTACTTC. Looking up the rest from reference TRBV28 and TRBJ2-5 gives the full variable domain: DVKVTQSSRYLVKRTGEKVFLECVQDMDHENMFWYRQDPGLGLRLIYFSYDVKMKEKGDIPEGYSVSREKKERFSLILESASTNQTSMYLCATAWVQETQYFGPGTRLLVL.

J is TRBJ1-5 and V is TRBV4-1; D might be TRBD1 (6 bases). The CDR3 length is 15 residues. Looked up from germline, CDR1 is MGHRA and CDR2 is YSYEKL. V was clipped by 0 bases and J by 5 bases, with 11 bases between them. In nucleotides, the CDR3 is TGCGCCAGCAGCCAAGACGTAGGGGGTTATCAGCCCCAGCATTTT. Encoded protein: CASSQDVGGYQPQHF.

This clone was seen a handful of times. The CDR3 loop reads CASRSHVNQPQHF. Written as DNA, the CDR3 is TGTGCCAGCAGGTCACACGTCAATCAGCCCCAGCATTTT. This chain joins TRBV28 and TRBJ1-5, with D uncertain. Trimming removed 6 bases from V and 3 bases from J, with 9 bases in between. The CDR3 is 13 residues long. The germline CDR1 and CDR2 sequences are MDHEN and SYDVKM.

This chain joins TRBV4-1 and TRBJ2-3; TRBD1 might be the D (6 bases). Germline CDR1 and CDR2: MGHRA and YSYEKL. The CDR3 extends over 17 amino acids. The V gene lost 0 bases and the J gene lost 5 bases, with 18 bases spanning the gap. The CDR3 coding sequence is TGCGCCAGCAGCCAAGATTCGGCAGGGGCTTTTGGAGATACGCAGTATTTT. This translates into CASSQDSAGAFGDTQYF.

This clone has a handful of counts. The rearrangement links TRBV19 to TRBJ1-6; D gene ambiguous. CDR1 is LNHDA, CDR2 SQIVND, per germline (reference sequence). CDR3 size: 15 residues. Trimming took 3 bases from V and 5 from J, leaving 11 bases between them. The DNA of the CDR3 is TGTGCCAGTAGTATCCTGCGTGGGGATAATTCACCCCTCCACTTT. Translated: CASSILRGDNSPLHF.

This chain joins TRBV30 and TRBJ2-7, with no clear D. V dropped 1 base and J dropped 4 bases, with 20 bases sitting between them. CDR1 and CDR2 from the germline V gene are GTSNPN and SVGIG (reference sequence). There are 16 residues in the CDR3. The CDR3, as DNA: TGTGCCTGGAGTGGAATCCCCATCAAGAGATATTACGAGCAGTACTTC. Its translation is CAWSGIPIKRYYEQYF.

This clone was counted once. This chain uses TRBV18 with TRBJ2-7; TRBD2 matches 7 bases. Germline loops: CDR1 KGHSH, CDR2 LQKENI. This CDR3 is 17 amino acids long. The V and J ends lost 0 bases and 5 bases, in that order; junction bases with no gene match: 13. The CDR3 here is CASSPPPAGSWSNEQYF. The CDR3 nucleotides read TGTGCCAGCTCACCACCTCCAGCGGGGAGCTGGAGCAACGAGCAGTACTTC.

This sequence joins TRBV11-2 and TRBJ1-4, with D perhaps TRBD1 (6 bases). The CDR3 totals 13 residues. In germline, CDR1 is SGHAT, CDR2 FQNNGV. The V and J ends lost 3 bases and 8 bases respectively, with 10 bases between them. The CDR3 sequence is CASSFMTGEKLFF. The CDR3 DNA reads TGTGCCAGCAGCTTCATGACAGGCGAAAAACTGTTTTTT.

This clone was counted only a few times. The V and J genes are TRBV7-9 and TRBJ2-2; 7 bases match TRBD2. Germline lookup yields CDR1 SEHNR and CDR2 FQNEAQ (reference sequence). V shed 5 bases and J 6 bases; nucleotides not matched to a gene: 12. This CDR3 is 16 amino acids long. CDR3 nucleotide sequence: TGTGCCAGCAGCCCACGTCTAGCGGCATCCCCCGGGGAGCTGTTTTTT. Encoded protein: CASSPRLAASPGELFF.